The 5 T cell receptor beta chains listed next were all sequenced from one sample in a study of CD8 T cells in ankylosing spondylitis. TCRdb reprocessed the 5' RACE reads via MiXCR and lists one record per CDR3 protein. The table lists about 27,000 distinct CDR3 sequences, roughly 7.9% of them singletons. Sequencing input: blood. These receptors were collected from a male donor with ankylosing spondylitis or in good health (not recorded which).

This clonotype has just a few counts. This chain joins TRBV28 and TRBJ2-1; 7 nucleotides agree with TRBD1. CDR1 and CDR2 from the germline V gene are MDHEN and SYDVKM. Trimming took 3 bases from V and 7 from J; bases not matched to a gene: 18. The CDR3 runs 18 residues. The CDR3 is CASSFNRGGRAGLNEQFF. The DNA for the CDR3 is TGTGCCAGCAGTTTCAACAGGGGCGGCCGGGCGGGCCTTAATGAGCAGTTCTTC. Full variable domain (rest looked up from reference TRBV28 and TRBJ2-1): DVKVTQSSRYLVKRTGEKVFLECVQDMDHENMFWYRQDPGLGLRLIYFSYDVKMKEKGDIPEGYSVSREKKERFSLILESASTNQTSMYLCASSFNRGGRAGLNEQFFGPGTRLTVL.

This clonotype occurred a few times. The chain links TRBV5-1 to TRBJ2-1; D gene uncertain. V was cut by 0 bases and J by 10 bases, with 8 bases left in between. The CDR3 has 12 amino acids. Germline CDR1 is SGHRS and CDR2 is YFSETQ. The CDR3 bases are TGCGCCAGCAGCTTGGGGGATAGCGAGCAGTTCTTC. Translating gives CASSLGDSEQFF.

V usage is TRBV4-1 and J usage is TRBJ1-4; D gene ambiguous. This CDR3 has 13 amino acids. The ends were cut back, 2 bases at V and 4 bases at J, with 5 bases in the middle. Germline V CDR1 and CDR2: MGHRA, YSYEKL. Here the CDR3 reads CASSQPSNEKLFF. DNA of the CDR3: TGCGCCAGCAGCCAACCAAGTAATGAAAAACTGTTTTTT.

This clonotype was recorded at least ten times. The chain links TRBV7-2 to TRBJ1-3, with D hard to call. This CDR3 region has 14 residues. Germline loops: CDR1 SGHTA, CDR2 FQGNSA. V shed 2 bases and J shed 0 bases, with 5 bases lying between them. The CDR3 loop is CASSLRNSGNTIYF. CDR3 sequence (DNA): TGTGCCAGCAGCTTACGGAACTCTGGAAACACCATATATTTT.

This clonotype was detected a few times. This chain uses TRBV29-1 with TRBJ2-7; the match to TRBD2 covers 11 bases. From germline, CDR1 is SQVTM and CDR2 ANQGSEA. The CDR3 loop spans 13 amino acids. The ends lost 5 bases at V and 2 bases at J; junction bases unmatched: 2. The CDR3 region has the DNA TGCAGCGTTCTTAGCGGGAGGGCCTACGAGCAGTACTTC. This codes for CSVLSGRAYEQYF.